Below are 18 T cell receptor beta chains sequenced from a single sample in a study of blood T cell repertoires in COVID-19. The method was immunoSEQ multiplex PCR; TCRdb's version includes in-frame clones alone and lacks a portion of them. The sample consists of 250,000 to 300,000 clones, around 84% of them appearing once. Sequencing used PBMCs or T cells enriched from blood (not recorded which). These receptors all stem from a man younger than 45 with acute COVID-19.

The chain links TRBV24-1 to TRBJ1-1, with D possibly being TRBD1 (5 bases). Germline lookup yields CDR1 KGHDR and CDR2 SFDVKD. The CDR3 is 14 amino acids. Trimming removed 7 bases from V and 0 bases from J, with 11 bases in between. CDR3 nucleotide sequence: TGTGCCACCAGAGACAGCGACATGAACACTGAAGCTTTCTTT. Encoded protein: CATRDSDMNTEAFF.

V gene TRBV7-2 combines with J gene TRBJ1-2; 8 nucleotides match TRBD1. V lost 2 bases, J lost 3 bases, and 5 bases stayed unmatched. This CDR3 is built from 15 residues. Germline loops: CDR1 SGHTA, CDR2 FQGNSA. CDR3 residues: CASSLTYRGDYGYTF. CDR3 nucleotides: TGTGCCAGCAGCTTAACCTACAGGGGGGACTATGGCTACACCTTC.

Notes on this clone: One end of the junction varies from germline; a read error may be responsible. This chain links TRBV5-1 with TRBJ2-3; D remains unclear. Germline-derived CDR1 and CDR2 are SGHRS and YFSETQ. The CDR3 sequence is 16 residues long. The CDR3 sequence is CASSFLTPTVTDTQYF. The CDR3 coding sequence is TGTGCCAGCAGCTTTCTCACCCCGACTGTGACAGATACGCAGTATTTT.

The rearrangement uses TRBV2 and TRBJ2-3; D is perhaps TRBD1 (5 bases). Germline CDR1 SNHLY, CDR2 FYNNEI. V gave up 10 bases and J gave up 6 bases, with 8 bases separating them. The CDR3 is 10 residues long. The DNA for the CDR3 is TGTGCCACTGGGGCCGATACGCAGTATTTT. This sequence encodes CATGADTQYF. The full variable domain, in which reference TRBV2 and TRBJ2-3 provide the parts outside the CDR3, is EPEVTQTPSHQVTQMGQEVILRCVPISNHLYFYWYRQILGQKVEFLVSFYNNEISEKSEIFDDQFSVERPDGSNFTLKIRSTKLEDSAMYFCATGADTQYFGPGTRLTVL.

The rearrangement joins TRBV19 to TRBJ2-2; D might be TRBD1 (5 bases). Trimming shortened V by 3 bases and J by 5 bases, and 16 bases separated the two germline ends. The CDR3 is made up of 16 amino acids. Germline-derived CDR1 and CDR2 are LNHDA and SQIVND (reference sequence). CDR3 bases: TGTGCCAGTAGTATCCGGGCAGGGTATGATACCGGGGAGCTGTTTTTT. Its protein is CASSIRAGYDTGELFF.

The gene calls are TRBV24-1 and TRBJ2-3, with D perhaps matching TRBD1 (6 bases). Germline CDR1 and CDR2: KGHDR and SFDVKD. The CDR3 spans 16 residues. Trimming stripped 3 bases from V and 1 base from J, with 13 bases between. The CDR3 region has the DNA TGTGCCACCAGTGATGCCGGACAGTATGGCACAGATACGCAGTATTTT. This translates into CATSDAGQYGTDTQYF.

In this sample, this clone turned up once. The rearrangement joins TRBV6-2 or TRBV6-3 to TRBJ2-3; 12 nucleotides agree with TRBD2. The CDR3 runs 19 residues. Germline V gives CDR1 MNHEY, CDR2 SVGEGT. Trimming at V came to 4 bases and at J to 1 base, leaving 12 bases not matched to a gene. This CDR3 reads CASSSPPRLAGVGTDTQYF. DNA of the CDR3: TGTGCCAGCAGTTCCCCCCCTCGACTAGCGGGAGTAGGCACAGATACGCAGTATTTT.

This chain joins TRBV5-4 and TRBJ2-5; TRBD1 agrees at 11 bases. This CDR3 has 16 residues. Germline assignment: CDR1 SGHNT and CDR2 YYREEE (reference sequence). V was pared by 4 bases and J by 5 bases, with 10 bases of the junction left unmatched. The DNA for the CDR3 is TGTGCCAGCAGCGTCCCGGGACAGGGGGGTACGGAGACCCAGTACTTC. Its translation: CASSVPGQGGTETQYF.

The V and J genes are TRBV19 and TRBJ2-1; 10 bases map to TRBD2. Germline CDR1 and CDR2: LNHDA and SQIVND (reference sequence). The V and J ends lost 5 bases and 9 bases, in that order; junction bases with no gene match: 13. The length of the CDR3 is 16 residues. The CDR3, as DNA: TGTGCCAGTAGTCCGCTAGCGGGAGCCATTGGGGGTGAGCAGTTCTTC. It translates to CASSPLAGAIGGEQFF.

V and J are TRBV7-9 and TRBJ1-5, with D unclear. Germline values: CDR1 SEHNR, CDR2 FQNEAQ (reference sequence). V lost 1 base and J lost 0, with 10 bases in between. This CDR3 is built from 16 residues. CDR3 residues: CASSLEEGGSNQPQHF. CDR3 in DNA: TGTGCCAGCAGCTTAGAAGAGGGCGGTAGCAATCAGCCCCAGCATTTT.

The chain carries TRBV29-1 and TRBJ1-2; 7 bases line up with TRBD1. Germline-derived CDR1 and CDR2 are SQVTM and ANQGSEA. V was clipped by 5 bases and J by 4 bases; unmatched bases: 1. The CDR3 length is 11 residues. The CDR3 protein is CSVYRGYGYTF. The CDR3 DNA follows: TGCAGCGTTTACAGGGGCTATGGCTACACCTTC. The full variable domain, completed using reference TRBV29-1 and TRBJ1-2, is SAVISQKPSRDICQRGTSLTIQCQVDSQVTMMFWYRQQPGQSLTLIATANQGSEATYESGFVIDKFPISRPNLTFSTLTVSNMSPEDSSIYLCSVYRGYGYTFGSGTRLTVV.

The chain recombines TRBV6-6 with TRBJ1-3, with D possibly TRBD1 on 5 matching bases. The CDR3 loop spans 13 amino acids. Germline CDR1 and CDR2: MNHNY and SVGAGI (reference sequence). The germline V and J ends were trimmed by 11 bases and 0 bases, with 11 bases remaining between them. The CDR3 nucleotides are TGTGCCGGGCAGGGATCCTCTGGAAACACCATATATTTT. Amino acid sequence: CAGQGSSGNTIYF.

The rearrangement joins TRBV24-1 to TRBJ1-2; 7 nucleotides align to TRBD1. V trimming: 12 bases; J trimming: 6 bases; junction bases outside the gene matches: 3. This CDR3 has 10 amino acids. Germline-derived CDR1 and CDR2 are KGHDR and SFDVKD. The DNA of the CDR3 is TGTGCCCCCCAGGGGGATGGCTACACCTTC. It translates to CAPQGDGYTF.

On this clone itself: One end of the junction fails to match germline, which may point to a read error. The chain has TRBV5-1 and TRBJ1-3; TRBD1 matches at 12 bases. The germline CDR1 and CDR2 sequences are SGHRS and YFSETQ. The CDR3 length is 18 residues. In DNA form, the CDR3 reads TGTGCCAGCAGCTTAGAACCGGGACAGGGGGCGACTGGAAACACCATATATTTT. This sequence encodes CASSLEPGQGATGNTIYF.

In its sample, this clone was seen a few times. The chain is built from TRBV25-1 and TRBJ2-5; possible D gene TRBD2, 5 bases. V shed 0 bases and J shed 2 bases, with 10 bases lying between them. Looked up from germline, CDR1 is MGHDK and CDR2 is SYGVNS. There are 15 residues in the CDR3. The CDR3 nucleotides are TGTGCCAGCAGTGAATATAAGGGAGCACAAGAGACCCAGTACTTC. Its protein is CASSEYKGAQETQYF.

J is TRBJ1-2 and V is TRBV25-1, with D possibly being TRBD1 (5 bases). CDR1 and CDR2 (germline): MGHDK, SYGVNS. The ends were cut back, 2 bases at V and 3 bases at J, with 13 bases in the middle. CDR3 length: 15 amino acids. This CDR3 reads CASSEVGEAYYGYTF. The CDR3 DNA sequence: TGTGCCAGCAGTGAAGTAGGGGAGGCCTACTATGGCTACACCTTC.

Remarks on this clone: At one end the junction does not follow the germline gene, possibly because of a read error. The rearrangement uses TRBV5-1 and TRBJ2-3, with 8 bases that match TRBD2. CDR1 SGHRS and CDR2 YFSETQ come from the germline V gene. The CDR3 covers 16 residues. The CDR3 loop reads CASSLVTSGFTDTQYF. The CDR3 coding sequence is TGTGCCAGCAGCTTGGTTACTAGCGGATTCACAGATACGCAGTATTTT.

The chain links TRBV27 to TRBJ2-5; TRBD1 agrees at 8 bases. CDR3 length equals 14 residues. The V gene end was trimmed by 6 bases and the J gene end by 5 bases; junction bases not matched to a gene: 8. Germline CDR1 MNHEY, CDR2 SMNVEV (reference sequence). CDR3: CASRRQGARETQYF. In DNA form, the CDR3 reads TGTGCCAGCAGGCGGCAGGGGGCGCGGGAGACCCAGTACTTC.